The T cell receptor beta chain described here comes from a study of blood T cell repertoires in COVID-19. Repertoires were generated with immunoSEQ multiplex PCR, while TCRdb's copy carries only in-frame clones and drops some. This sample carries under 300,000 clones, approximately 85% of them seen once, and the ten largest clones take 1.5% to 2%. Trimming took 9 bases from V and 2 from J; bases not matched to a gene: 9. This CDR3 has 15 residues. The germline V gene encodes CDR1 LNHDA and CDR2 SQIVND (reference sequence). Sample: PBMCs or T cells enriched from blood (not recorded which). The clonotype was recovered from a woman aged 45 to 65 who had recovered from COVID-19. This chain uses TRBV19 with TRBJ2-7; 11 bases agree with TRBD2. The CDR3 loop reads CASHLAGGPTYEQYF. DNA for the CDR3: TGTGCCAGCCACTTAGCGGGAGGGCCAACCTACGAGCAGTACTTC.